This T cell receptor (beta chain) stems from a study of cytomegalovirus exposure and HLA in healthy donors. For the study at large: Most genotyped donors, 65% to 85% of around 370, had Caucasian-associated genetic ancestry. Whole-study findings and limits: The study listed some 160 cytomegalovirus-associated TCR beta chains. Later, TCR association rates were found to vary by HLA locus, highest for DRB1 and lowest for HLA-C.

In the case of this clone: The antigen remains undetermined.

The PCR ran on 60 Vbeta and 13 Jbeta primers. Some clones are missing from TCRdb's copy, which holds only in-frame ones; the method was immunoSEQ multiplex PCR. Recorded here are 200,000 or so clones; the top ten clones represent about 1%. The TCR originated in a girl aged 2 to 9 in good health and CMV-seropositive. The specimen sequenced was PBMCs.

CDR3 sequence: CASSLRDRLYEQYF. As DNA, the CDR3 is TGTGCCAGTAGTCTTCGGGACAGACTCTACGAGCAGTACTTC. The chain joins TRBV19 to TRBJ2-7, with 7 nucleotides matching TRBD1. V was pared by 5 bases and J by 3 bases, with 7 bases of the junction left unmatched. The CDR3 length is 14 residues. Germline-derived CDR1 and CDR2 are LNHDA and SQIVND (reference sequence). Looking up the rest from reference TRBV19 and TRBJ2-7 gives the full variable domain: DGGITQSPKYLFRKEGQNVTLSCEQNLNHDAMYWYRQDPGQGLRLIYYSQIVNDFQKGDIAEGYSVSREKKESFPLTVTSAQKNPTAFYLCASSLRDRLYEQYFGPGTRLTVT.